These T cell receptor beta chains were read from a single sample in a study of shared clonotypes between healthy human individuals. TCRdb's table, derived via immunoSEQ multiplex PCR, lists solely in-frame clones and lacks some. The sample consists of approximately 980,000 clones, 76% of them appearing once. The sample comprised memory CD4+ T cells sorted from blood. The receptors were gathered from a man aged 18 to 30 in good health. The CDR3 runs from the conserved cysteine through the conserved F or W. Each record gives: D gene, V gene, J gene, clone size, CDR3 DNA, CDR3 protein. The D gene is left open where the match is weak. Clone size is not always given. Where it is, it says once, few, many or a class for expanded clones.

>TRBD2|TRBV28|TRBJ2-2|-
TGTGCCAGCAGCTCCCGAAGGGTGGCCGCCCGGGGGGGCACCGGGGAGCTGTTTTTT
CASSSRRVAARGGTGELFF
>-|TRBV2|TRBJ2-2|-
TGTGCCAGCAGTGCCACCCAGATCTCCGGGGAGCTGTTTTTT
CASSATQISGELFF
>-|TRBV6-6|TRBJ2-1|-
TGTGCCAGCAGTTGGAGCGGAAACCTTTACAATGAGCAGTTCTTC
CASSWSGNLYNEQFF
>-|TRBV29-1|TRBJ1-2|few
TGCAGCGTTGAGGGGAATGGCTACACCTTC
CSVEGNGYTF
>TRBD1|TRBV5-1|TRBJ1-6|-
TGCGCCAGCAGCTTGGGGACAGGGGGAAACGGTTCACCCCTCCACTTT
CASSLGTGGNGSPLHF
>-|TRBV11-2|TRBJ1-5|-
TGTGCCAGCAGCTTGGACAGTAGCAATCAGCCCCAGCATTTT
CASSLDSSNQPQHF
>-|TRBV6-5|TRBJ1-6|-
TGTGCCAGCTCCAGGCCTAATAATTCACCCCTCCACTTT
CASSRPNNSPLHF
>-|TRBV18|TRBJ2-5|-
TGTGCCAGCTCACCCCCATTTGAGACCCAGTACTTC
CASSPPFETQYF
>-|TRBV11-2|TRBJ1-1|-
TGTGCCAGCAGCTCAGGGCTCGGCACTGAAGCTTTCTTT
CASSSGLGTEAFF
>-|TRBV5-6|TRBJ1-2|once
TGTGCCAGCAGCCTCCCGGGACAAAGCTATGGCTACACCTTC
CASSLPGQSYGYTF
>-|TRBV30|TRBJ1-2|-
TGTGCCTGGAGTGAAAGGCAACTCGACACCTTC
CAWSERQLDTF
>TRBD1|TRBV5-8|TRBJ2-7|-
TGTGCCAGCAGCGCTACCGGGACAGGGCTTCACGAGCAGTACTTC
CASSATGTGLHEQYF
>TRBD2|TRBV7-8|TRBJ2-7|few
TGTGCCAGCAGCTTATCGAGGACTAGCGGGAGTGAAAGCTACGAGCAGTACTTC
CASSLSRTSGSESYEQYF
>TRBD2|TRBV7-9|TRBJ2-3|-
TGTGCCAGCAGCTTACGGTCGCAGCGGGGGGGCCTAGATACGCAGTATTTT
CASSLRSQRGGLDTQYF
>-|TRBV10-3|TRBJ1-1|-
TGTGCCATCCGGGAGAACACTGAAGCTTTCTTT
CAIRENTEAFF
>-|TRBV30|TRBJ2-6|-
TGTGCCTGGGACAGGAGCTCTGGGGCCAACGTCCTGACTTTC
CAWDRSSGANVLTF
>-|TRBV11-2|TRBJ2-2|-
TGTGCCAGCACCTTAGTCTCGAACACCGGGGAGCTGTTTTTT
CASTLVSNTGELFF
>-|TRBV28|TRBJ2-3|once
TGTGCCAGCACCCGGGCCGGCACAGATACGCAGTATTTT
CASTRAGTDTQYF
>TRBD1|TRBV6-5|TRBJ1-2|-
TGTGCCAGCAGTTCAAATAGACAGGGAGTGGGTGGCTACACCTTC
CASSSNRQGVGGYTF
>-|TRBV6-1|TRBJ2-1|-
TGTGCCAGCAGTGATACATCAGGGGCCTACAATGAGCAGTTCTTC
CASSDTSGAYNEQFF
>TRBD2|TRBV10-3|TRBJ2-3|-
TGTGCCATCAGGGACGTTACTAGCGGGGATACGCAGTATTTT
CAIRDVTSGDTQYF
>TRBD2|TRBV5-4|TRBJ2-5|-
TGTGCCAGCAGCACGGGACTAGCGGGACAAGAGACCCAGTACTTC
CASSTGLAGQETQYF
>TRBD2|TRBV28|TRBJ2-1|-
TGTGCCAGCAGCCCTTACCGGGACTACCCCAAGGAGCAGTTCTTC
CASSPYRDYPKEQFF
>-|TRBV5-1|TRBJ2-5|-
TGCGCCAGCAGCTTGAAAGGGGGGAAAGAGACCCAGTACTTC
CASSLKGGKETQYF
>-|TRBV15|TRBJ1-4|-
TGTGCCACCGGGAACCCAGGGTTAGGGGAAAAACTGTTTTTT
CATGNPGLGEKLFF
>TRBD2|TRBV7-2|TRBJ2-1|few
TGTGCCAGCAGCTCCCGGGGGGGACTAGTTACGTTCTTC
CASSSRGGLVTFF
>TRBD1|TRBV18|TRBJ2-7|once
TGTGCCAGCTCACGAGCGGACAGGGCGACCGACGAGCAGTACTTC
CASSRADRATDEQYF
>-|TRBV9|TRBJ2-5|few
TGTGCCAGCAGCGTACGCCCTAAAGAGACCCAGTACTTC
CASSVRPKETQYF
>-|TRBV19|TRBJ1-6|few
TGTGCCAGTAGTATCTCACAGTTTAATTCACCCCTCCACTTT
CASSISQFNSPLHF
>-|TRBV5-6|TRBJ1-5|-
TGTGCCAGCAGCCATCCTGGACAGAACCAGCCCCAGCATTTT
CASSHPGQNQPQHF
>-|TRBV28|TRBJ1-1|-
TGTGCCAGCAGTCCCCTTTTGAACACTGAAGCTTTCTTT
CASSPLLNTEAFF
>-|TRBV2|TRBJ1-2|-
TGTGCCAGCACCATGACCCAGGACCCCTATGGCTACACCTTC
CASTMTQDPYGYTF
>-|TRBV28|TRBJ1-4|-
TGTGCCAGCAGGAATAATAATGTTCCAACTAATGAAAAACTGTTTTTT
CASRNNNVPTNEKLFF
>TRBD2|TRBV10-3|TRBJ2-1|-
TGTGCCATCGGGCGAACTAGCGGGAGTAAAAGTGAGCAGTTCTTC
CAIGRTSGSKSEQFF
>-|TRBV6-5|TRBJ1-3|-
TGTGCCAGCAAAATCCACAGGGCCTCTGGAAACACCATATATTTT
CASKIHRASGNTIYF
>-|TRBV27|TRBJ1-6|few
TGTGCCCGTCCCTCGGGGCAGGGATATAATTCACCCCTCCACTTT
CARPSGQGYNSPLHF
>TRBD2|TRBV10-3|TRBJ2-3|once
TGTGCCATCAGAAGCCGTGGACTAGCGGACACAGATACGCAGTATTTT
CAIRSRGLADTDTQYF
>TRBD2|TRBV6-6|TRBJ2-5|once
TGTGCCAGCAGCCCTGGGGGGGGTGTAGAGACCCAGTACTTC
CASSPGGGVETQYF
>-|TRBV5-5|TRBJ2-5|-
TGTGCCAGCAGCTTGGATCGAGGGAGGGAGACCCAGTACTTC
CASSLDRGRETQYF
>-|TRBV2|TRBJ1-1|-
TGTGCCAGCACCCAAGAGGGTAAGAACACTGAAGCTTTCTTT
CASTQEGKNTEAFF
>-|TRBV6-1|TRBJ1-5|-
TGTGCCAGCAGTGGAAGGACAGTTTATGCCCAGCATTTT
CASSGRTVYAQHF
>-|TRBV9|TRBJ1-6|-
TGTGCCAGCAGCGAGGAGGGGATCTCACCCCTCCACTTT
CASSEEGISPLHF
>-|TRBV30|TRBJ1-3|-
TGTGCCTGGGGGGTTGGAAACACCATATATTTT
CAWGVGNTIYF
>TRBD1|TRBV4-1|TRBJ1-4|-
TGCGCCAGCAGCCAAGGGTCTTCCGGGACAGCTGAAAAACTGTTTTTT
CASSQGSSGTAEKLFF
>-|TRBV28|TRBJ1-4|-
TGTGCCAGCAATACGGTCGCGTCGGAAAAACTGTTTTTT
CASNTVASEKLFF
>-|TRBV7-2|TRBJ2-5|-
TGTGCCAGCAGCCAGGTAGCAGCAGAGACCCAGTACTTC
CASSQVAAETQYF
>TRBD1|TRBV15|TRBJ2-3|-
TGTGCCACCAGCAGTAGGACAGGGAGAGATACGCAGTATTTT
CATSSRTGRDTQYF
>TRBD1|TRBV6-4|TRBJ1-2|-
TGTGCCAACTTCAAGACCGGGACAGATAACTATGGCTACACCTTC
CANFKTGTDNYGYTF
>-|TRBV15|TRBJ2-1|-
TGTGCCACCAGACTGGCGGGTGGGGGGTACAATGAGCAGTTCTTC
CATRLAGGGYNEQFF
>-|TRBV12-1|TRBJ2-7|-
TGTGCCAGGGGGTGGGGAGGTTCAGCCTACGAGCAGTACTTC
CARGWGGSAYEQYF
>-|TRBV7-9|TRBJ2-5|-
TGTGCCAGCAGCCCTGGGTCCGACCAAGAGACCCAGTACTTC
CASSPGSDQETQYF
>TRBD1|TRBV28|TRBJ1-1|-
TGTGCCAGCAGTTTATGGACAGGGTGGGACTCCCACACTGAAGCTTTCTTT
CASSLWTGWDSHTEAFF
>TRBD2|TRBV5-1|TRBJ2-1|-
TGCGCCAGCAGCTTGGTCCAGCGGGGGGACAATGAGCAGTTCTTC
CASSLVQRGDNEQFF
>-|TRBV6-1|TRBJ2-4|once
TGTGCCGCTCGCCTGGAGGGAGGAAACATTCAGTACTTC
CAARLEGGNIQYF
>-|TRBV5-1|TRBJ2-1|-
TGCGCCAGCAGCTTATGGATATCCAGGGAGCAGTTCTTC
CASSLWISREQFF
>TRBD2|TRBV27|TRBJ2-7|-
TGTGCCAGCAGTTCCTCTAGCGGGAGGACCTCCTACGAGCAGTACTTC
CASSSSSGRTSYEQYF
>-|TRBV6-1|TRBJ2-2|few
TGTGCCAGCAGTGAGGGCCCAGGGCTGTTTTTT
CASSEGPGLFF
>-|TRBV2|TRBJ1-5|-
TGTGCCAGCAGTGCAACGGGGTCCCATGAGCATTTT
CASSATGSHEHF
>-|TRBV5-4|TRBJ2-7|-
TGTGCCAGCAGCCAGTCGGCCTCCCCTGGCTACGAGCAGTACTTC
CASSQSASPGYEQYF